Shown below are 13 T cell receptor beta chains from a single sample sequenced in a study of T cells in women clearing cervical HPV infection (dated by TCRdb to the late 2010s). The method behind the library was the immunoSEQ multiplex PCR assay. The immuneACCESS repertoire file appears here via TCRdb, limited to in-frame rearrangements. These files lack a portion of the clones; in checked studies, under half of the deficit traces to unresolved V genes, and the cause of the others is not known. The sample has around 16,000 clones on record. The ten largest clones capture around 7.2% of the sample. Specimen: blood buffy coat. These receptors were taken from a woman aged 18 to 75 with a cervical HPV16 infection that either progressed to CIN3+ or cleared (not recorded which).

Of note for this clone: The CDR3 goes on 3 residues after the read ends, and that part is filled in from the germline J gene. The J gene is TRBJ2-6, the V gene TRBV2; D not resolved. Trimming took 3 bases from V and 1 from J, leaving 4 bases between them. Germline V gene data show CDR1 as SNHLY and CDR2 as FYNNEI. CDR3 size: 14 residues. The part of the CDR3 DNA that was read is TGTGCCAGCAGTGACCTGTCTGGGGCCAACGTC. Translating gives CASSDLSGANV. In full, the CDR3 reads CASSDLSGANVLTF.

The part of the CDR3 DNA that was read is TGTGCCAGCAGTTTTGGCAGTACAGATACG. Amino acid sequence: CASSFGSTDT. The CDR3, in full, reads CASSFGSTDTQYF. V is TRBV28 and J is TRBJ2-3; no reliable D call. The CDR3 end lies 3 residues beyond the end of the read and is filled in from the germline J gene. The V end was cut by 3 bases, the J end by 3 bases, with 7 bases between. The CDR3 length is 13 residues. Germline-derived CDR1 and CDR2 are MDHEN and SYDVKM.

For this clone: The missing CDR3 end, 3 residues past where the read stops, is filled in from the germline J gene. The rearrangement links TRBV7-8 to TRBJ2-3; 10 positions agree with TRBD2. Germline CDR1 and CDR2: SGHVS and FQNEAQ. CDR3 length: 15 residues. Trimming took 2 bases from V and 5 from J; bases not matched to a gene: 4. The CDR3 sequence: CASSLHGTSEDTQYF. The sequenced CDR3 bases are TGTGCCAGCAGCTTACACGGGACTAGCGAAGATACG.

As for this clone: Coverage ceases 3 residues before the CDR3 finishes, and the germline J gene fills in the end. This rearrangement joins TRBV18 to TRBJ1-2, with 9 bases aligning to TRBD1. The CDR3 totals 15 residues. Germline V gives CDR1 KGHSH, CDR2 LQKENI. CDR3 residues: CASSPGSGQGWGYTF. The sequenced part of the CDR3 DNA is TGTGCCAGCTCACCAGGATCGGGACAGGGATGGGGC.

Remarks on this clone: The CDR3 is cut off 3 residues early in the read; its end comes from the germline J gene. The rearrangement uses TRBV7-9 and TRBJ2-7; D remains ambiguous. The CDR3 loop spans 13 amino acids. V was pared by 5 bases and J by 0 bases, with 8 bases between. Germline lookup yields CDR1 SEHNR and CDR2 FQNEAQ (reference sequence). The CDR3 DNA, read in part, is TGTGCCAGCAGCATCCCGGGCTCCTACGAG. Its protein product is CASSIPGSYE. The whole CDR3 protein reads CASSIPGSYEQYF.

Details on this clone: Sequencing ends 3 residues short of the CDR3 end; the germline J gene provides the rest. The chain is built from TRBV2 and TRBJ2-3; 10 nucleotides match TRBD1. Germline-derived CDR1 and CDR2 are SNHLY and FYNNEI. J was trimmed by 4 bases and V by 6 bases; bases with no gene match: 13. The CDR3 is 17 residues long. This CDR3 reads CASRERSGQGWADTQYF. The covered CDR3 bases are TGTGCCAGCAGGGAGAGGTCGGGACAGGGGTGGGCAGATACG.

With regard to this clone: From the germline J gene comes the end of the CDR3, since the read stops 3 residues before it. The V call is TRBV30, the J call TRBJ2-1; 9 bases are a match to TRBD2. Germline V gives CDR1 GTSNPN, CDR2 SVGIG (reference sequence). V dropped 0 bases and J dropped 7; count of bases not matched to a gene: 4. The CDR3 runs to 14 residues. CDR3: CAWSVAGGWNEQFF. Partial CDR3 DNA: TGTGCCTGGAGTGTAGCGGGGGGATGGAATGAG.

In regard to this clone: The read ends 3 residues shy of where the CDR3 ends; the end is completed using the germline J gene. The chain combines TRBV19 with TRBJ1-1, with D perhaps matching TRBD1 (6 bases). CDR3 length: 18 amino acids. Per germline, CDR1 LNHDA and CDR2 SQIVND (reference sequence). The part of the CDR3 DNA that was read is TGTGCCAGTAGTATAGCTAGCGGGGGGGCCGGCGGAACCTACGAG. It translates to CASSIASGGAGGTYE. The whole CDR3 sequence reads CASSIASGGAGGTYEAFF.

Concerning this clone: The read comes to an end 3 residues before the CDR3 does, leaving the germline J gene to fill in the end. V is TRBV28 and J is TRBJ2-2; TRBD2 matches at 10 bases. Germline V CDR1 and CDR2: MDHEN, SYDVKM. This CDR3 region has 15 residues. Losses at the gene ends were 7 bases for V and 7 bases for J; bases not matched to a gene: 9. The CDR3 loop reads CASKSGGASYGELFF. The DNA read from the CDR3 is TGTGCCAGCAAAAGCGGGGGGGCGTCCTACGGGGAG.

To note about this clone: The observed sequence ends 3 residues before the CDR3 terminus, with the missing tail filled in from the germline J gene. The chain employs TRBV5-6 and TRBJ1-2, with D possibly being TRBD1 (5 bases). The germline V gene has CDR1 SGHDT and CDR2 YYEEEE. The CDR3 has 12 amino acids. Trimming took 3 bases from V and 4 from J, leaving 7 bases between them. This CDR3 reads CASSSTGYGYTF. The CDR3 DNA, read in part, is TGTGCCAGCAGCTCCACAGGCTATGGC.

The CDR3 bases that were read are TGCAGTGCTAGACACGGGACTAGCGTCGAGACC. This sequence encodes CSARHGTSVET. The CDR3 in full is CSARHGTSVETQYF. The chain recombines TRBV20-1 with TRBJ2-5; TRBD2 aligns across 10 bases. Read sequence stops 3 residues before the CDR3 end, and the germline J gene provides the missing end. Germline loops: CDR1 DFQATT, CDR2 SNEGSKA (reference sequence). The CDR3 has 14 residues. Losses at the gene ends were 2 bases for V and 5 bases for J; bases not matched to a gene: 5.

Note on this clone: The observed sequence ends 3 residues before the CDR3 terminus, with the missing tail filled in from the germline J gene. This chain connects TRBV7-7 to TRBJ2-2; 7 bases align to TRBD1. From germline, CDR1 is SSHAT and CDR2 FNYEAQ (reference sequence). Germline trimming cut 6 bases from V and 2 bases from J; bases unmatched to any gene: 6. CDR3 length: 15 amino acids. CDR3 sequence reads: CASSPDRVNTGELFF. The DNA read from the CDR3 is TGTGCCAGCAGTCCAGACAGGGTTAACACCGGGGAG.

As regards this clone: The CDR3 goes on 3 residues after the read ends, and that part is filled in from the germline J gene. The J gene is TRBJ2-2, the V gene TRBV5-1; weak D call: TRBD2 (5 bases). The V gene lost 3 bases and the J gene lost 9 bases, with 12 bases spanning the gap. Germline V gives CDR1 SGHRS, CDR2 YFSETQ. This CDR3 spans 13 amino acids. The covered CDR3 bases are TGCGCCAGCAGCTCGGGGTCGTCGCGGGAG. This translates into CASSSGSSRE. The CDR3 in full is CASSSGSSRELFF.